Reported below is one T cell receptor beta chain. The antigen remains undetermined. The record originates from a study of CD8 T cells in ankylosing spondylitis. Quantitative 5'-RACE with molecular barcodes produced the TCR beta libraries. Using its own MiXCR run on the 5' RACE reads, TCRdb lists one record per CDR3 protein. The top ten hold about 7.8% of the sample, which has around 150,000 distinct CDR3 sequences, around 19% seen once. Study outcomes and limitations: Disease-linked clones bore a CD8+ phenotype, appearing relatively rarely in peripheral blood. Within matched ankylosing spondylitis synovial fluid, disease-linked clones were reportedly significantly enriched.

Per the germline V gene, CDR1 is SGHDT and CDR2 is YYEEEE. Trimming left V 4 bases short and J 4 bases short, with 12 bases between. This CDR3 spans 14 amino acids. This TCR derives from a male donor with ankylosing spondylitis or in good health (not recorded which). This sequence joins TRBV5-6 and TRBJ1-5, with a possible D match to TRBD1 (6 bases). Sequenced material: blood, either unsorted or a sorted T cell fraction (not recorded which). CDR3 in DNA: TGTGCCAGCAGCCGGAGGACAGTTAATCAGCCCCAGCATTTT. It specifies CASSRRTVNQPQHF.